This TCR beta chain is drawn from a study of blood T cell repertoires in COVID-19. Study overall: Both acute and convalescent COVID-19 samples were obtained from the United States, Italy and Spain. Sources were T cells, B-cell-depleted T cells, or PBMCs; the material itself was cDNA or gDNA.

This clone was seen more than once but under ten times. Authors' analysis steps: Amplification with reference gene primers provided the estimates of nucleated cell counts. Assay used: immunoSEQ multiplex PCR; TCRdb lists only in-frame clones, some missing. V and J calls and clone size are copied from that table; D and trimming were computed from the DNA. The table has around 300,000 clones, more than 80% seen once. Per the germline V gene, CDR1 is SGHAT and CDR2 is FQNNGV. Deletions cut 3 bases from V and 3 bases from J, with 15 bases between. CDR3 size: 16 residues. The receptor's source is a middle-aged woman with acute or convalescent COVID-19. The specimen sequenced was peripheral blood. The genes are TRBV11-2 and TRBJ1-5, with no clear D. The CDR3 bases are TGTGCCAGCAGCTTGTTCCCGGGTCGGGACAATCAGCCCCAGCATTTT. This gives the protein CASSLFPGRDNQPQHF.